This TCR beta chain was sequenced during a study of T-cell memory formation after mild COVID-19. Worth noting for this clonotype: The antigen remains undetermined.

One entry per CDR3 protein, called by TCRdb with MiXCR from the 5' RACE reads. The sample includes about 400,000 distinct CDR3 sequences, more than 20% seen only once; the top ten take roughly 13%. The V gene end was trimmed by 8 bases and the J gene end by 4 bases; junction bases not matched to a gene: 10. CDR1 is SEHNR, CDR2 FQNEAQ, per germline (reference sequence). There are 15 residues in the CDR3. Study conclusions and caveats: Second-wave clones reaching peak frequency on day 37 lacked confirmed SARS-CoV-2 specificity.

This chain connects TRBV7-9 to TRBJ2-3; TRBD2 aligns across 9 bases. Sequencing used PBMCs or a T cell subset sorted from them (not recorded which). The clonotype was recovered from an adult woman who had mild COVID-19 (a few samples of this study predate the infection). Cell type and time point are not known. This chain's CDR3 is CASCSPAGGPDTQYF. In nucleotides, the CDR3 is TGTGCCAGCTGTTCCCCCGCGGGGGGGCCAGATACGCAGTATTTT.